These 3 T cell receptor beta chains originate from one sample sequenced in a study of control samples from healthy donors and cancer patients. Sequencing used immunoSEQ multiplex PCR; TCRdb keeps in-frame clones, though not all of them. The sample consists of just over 150,000 clones, 94% of them appearing once. Sequences were obtained from blood. The receptors stem from a woman in her 40s in good health.

The chain carries TRBV11-3 and TRBJ2-6; D unclear. Trimming cost V 0 bases and J 2 bases, with 8 bases left between them. The germline gives CDR1 SGHNT, CDR2 YENEEA. The CDR3 length is 16 residues. The CDR3 loop reads CASSLEAQTGANVLTF. The CDR3 DNA reads TGTGCCAGCAGCTTAGAAGCCCAGACTGGGGCCAACGTCCTGACTTTC. The whole variable domain, remainder taken from reference TRBV11-3 and TRBJ2-6, is EAGVVQSPRYKIIEKKQPVAFWCNPISGHNTLYWYLQNLGQGPELLIRYENEEAVDDSQLPKDRFSAERLKGVDSTLKIQPAELGDSAVYLCASSLEAQTGANVLTFGAGSRLTVL.

The V and J genes are TRBV10-1 and TRBJ2-7; D might be TRBD2 (6 bases). This CDR3 comprises 13 residues. The V end was cut by 4 bases, the J end by 8 bases, with 15 bases between. The germline CDR1 and CDR2 sequences are WNHNN and SYGVQD (reference sequence). The CDR3 coding sequence is TGCGCCAGCAGTGCTGGCGGGGTTAGCCAGCAGTACTTC. Protein product: CASSAGGVSQQYF.

The chain combines TRBV6-2 or TRBV6-3 with TRBJ1-4; D not certain. Trimming cost V 6 bases and J 2 bases, with 16 bases left between them. CDR3 length: 16 amino acids. The germline CDR1 and CDR2 sequences are MNHEY and SVGEGT. The CDR3 loop is CASSGRPTSTNEKLFF. The CDR3 bases are TGTGCCAGCAGCGGCAGACCTACTTCTACTAATGAAAAACTGTTTTTT.